This T cell receptor beta chain came from a study of vaccination effects on CD4 cells after COVID-19. About the study: Two doses of either BNT162b2 or mRNA-1273 were given to each participant. Study results and caveats: There were few convalescent patients in the study and no early post-infection timepoints.

The protocol was immunoSEQ multiplex PCR, while the TCRdb copy is restricted to in-frame clones and leaves out a portion. Of about 73,000 clones in the sample, 65% to 85% were seen once. ViraFEST expansion of antigen-specific CD4+ T cells with viral peptide pools preceded sequencing. CD4+ T cell isolation took place after approximately ten days of culture. Vaccinated recipients, who were negative for nucleocapsid antibodies, had no history of SARS-CoV-2 infection. Cultivation was performed at two million PBMC per well with around 10 IU/ml IL-2 and about 9.6 ug/ml peptides added. IL-2 medium took the place of half the medium on both days 3 and 7. This clone was counted a few times. What it recognizes is unknown. CDR3 length: 13 amino acids. The germline V and J ends were trimmed by 6 bases and 4 bases, with 10 bases remaining between them. Germline CDR1 MNHEY, CDR2 SVGEGT.

This receptor was taken from a human donor who received a COVID-19 vaccine. J is TRBJ1-5 and V is TRBV6-2 or TRBV6-3; a weak D match, TRBD1 (5 bases). The material sequenced was CD4+ T cells from PBMCs cultured with HCoV-NL63 spike peptides, taken before COVID-19 vaccination. This CDR3 reads CASSSQGNQPQHF. The CDR3 DNA follows: TGTGCCAGCAGCTCCCAGGGTAATCAGCCCCAGCATTTT.